This TCR beta chain was obtained from a study of blood T cell repertoires in COVID-19. Turning to the study itself: Specimens from acute and convalescent COVID-19 originated in the United States, Italy and Spain. T cells, B-cell-depleted T cells, or PBMCs supplied cDNA or gDNA.

The CDR3 has 13 amino acids. V was cut by 3 bases and J by 1 base, with 4 bases left in between. The germline V gene encodes CDR1 KGHDR and CDR2 SFDVKD. Authors' methods: Reference gene primers were amplified, and this amplification served to estimate nucleated cell counts. Method: immunoSEQ multiplex PCR; TCRdb's copy keeps in-frame clones and lacks some. V, J and clone size derive from that table, while D and trimming were established from the DNA sequence. The data contain some 670,000 clones, about 90% of them singletons. Specimen: peripheral blood. This clonotype originated in a woman aged 18-35 years with acute or convalescent COVID-19. This sequence joins TRBV24-1 and TRBJ2-3; D not certain. The CDR3 sequence is CATSDPGTDTQYF. The CDR3 DNA reads as TGTGCCACCAGTGATCCAGGCACAGATACGCAGTATTTT.